What follows describes a single TCR beta chain. The antigen remains undetermined. Sequencing libraries for TCR beta were prepared with iRepertoire HTBI primers and Arm-PCR of CDR3 regions. Each CDR3 protein gets one entry after TCRdb re-called the multiplex PCR reads with MiXCR. The sample has more than 400,000 distinct CDR3 sequences, roughly 16% seen once. The data were obtained in a study of regulatory T cells in long-lasting Graves disease. J lost 2 bases, V lost 0 bases, and 4 bases had no gene match. In germline, CDR1 is LGHNA, CDR2 YNFKEQ. The CDR3 is 17 residues long. Time point described: newly diagnosed GD, antithyroid drugs for less than 3 months. There was RNA extracted from PBMCs, and the TCR library was made from it. Peripheral blood, about 10 milliliters of it, was drawn into EDTA tubes. Study-level results: Favoring TRBV28, TRBJ1-2 and TRBJ2-5 was a feature seen in persistent disease.

The same data also went into a second study, on T cells in Graves' hyperthyroidism and ophthalmopathy.

The chain joins TRBV4-2 to TRBJ2-1, with 10 bases lining up with TRBD2. This receptor was identified in a man aged 40-49 years with Graves disease. The sample here was peripheral blood mononuclear cells (PBMCs), taken at new diagnosis, from a patient treated with antithyroid drugs. CDR3 coding DNA: TGTGCCAGCAGCCAAGAAATAGCGGGAGGTGCCTACAATGAGCAGTTCTTC. Translated: CASSQEIAGGAYNEQFF.